This T cell receptor beta chain was captured in a study of T cell responses to AZD1222 COVID-19 vaccine. This clone was seen a handful of times. Profiled with immunoSEQ multiplex PCR; TCRdb holds only in-frame clones, not every one. The sample lists fewer than 120,000 clones; 88% were seen once. This CDR3 is 11 amino acids long. CDR1 DFQATT and CDR2 SNEGSKA come from the germline V gene (reference sequence). Trimming shortened V by 2 bases and J by 1 base, and 2 bases separated the two germline ends. The receptor was derived from an adult in good health. Sequenced material: peripheral blood, taken on day 0 of AZD1222 vaccination. The rearrangement links TRBV20-1 to TRBJ1-1, with unresolved D. This CDR3 reads CSARSNTEAFF. CDR3 coding DNA: TGCAGTGCTAGATCGAACACTGAAGCTTTCTTT.